The clone carrying this TCR beta chain appeared many times. Its target is unknown. RNA transcripts served as the template for amplifying TCR beta CDR3 regions. First-round RT-PCR of the TCR CDR3 relied on the HTBI primer set. TCRdb reprocessed the multiplex PCR reads via MiXCR and lists one record per CDR3 protein. The data contain 500,000 to 650,000 distinct CDR3 sequences, around 13% of them singletons. The source of the sample is a study of T cells in Graves' hyperthyroidism and ophthalmopathy. Study-level points and caveats: Ophthalmopathy was predicted by the model a median of about six months ahead of onset.

Those patients with uncontrolled infection, other autoimmune disease, pregnancy or lactation were excluded. CDR1 and CDR2 (germline): DFQATT, SNEGSKA (reference sequence). Unmatched junction bases numbered 2, after V lost 5 bases and J lost 2 bases. The CDR3 runs to 15 residues. This chain links TRBV20-1 with TRBJ2-2; the match to TRBD2 covers 13 bases. The sequence was obtained from a woman between 45 and 60 years old with Graves' ophthalmopathy. Specimen: blood. Here the CDR3 reads CSAWTSGRNTGELFF. The DNA for the CDR3 is TGCAGTGCTTGGACTAGCGGGAGAAACACCGGGGAGCTGTTTTTT.